The 26 T cell receptor beta chains below all came from one sample that was sequenced in a study of B cell selection in AIRE deficiency. Repertoires were generated with immunoSEQ multiplex PCR, while TCRdb's copy carries only in-frame clones and drops some. The sample includes some 24,000 clones, approximately 96% of them seen just once. The sorted conventional CD4 T cells were gated as CD4+CD127+. Sample: conventional CD4+ T cells sorted from PBMCs. The receptors were gathered from a human donor with AIRE deficiency.

This chain joins TRBV7-9 and TRBJ2-7, with TRBD2 identical over 9 bases. This CDR3 contains 16 residues. Germline V lookup: CDR1 SEHNR, CDR2 FQNEAQ (reference sequence). Trimming at V came to 4 bases and at J to 0 bases, leaving 7 bases not matched to a gene. CDR3 DNA: TGTGCCAGCAGCTCGAGGACTAGCGCGAGCTCCTACGAGCAGTACTTC. It encodes CASSSRTSASSYEQYF.

This clone was observed a few times. This chain's CDR3 is CASRRGQGRNQPQHF. The DNA of the CDR3 is TGTGCCAGCAGGAGGGGACAGGGAAGGAATCAGCCCCAGCATTTT. This sequence joins TRBV28 and TRBJ1-5; 9 nucleotides line up with TRBD1. V lost 6 bases and J lost 4; bases outside the gene matches: 7. Germline lookup yields CDR1 MDHEN and CDR2 SYDVKM. CDR3 length equals 15 residues.

J is TRBJ1-4 and V is TRBV28; weak D call: TRBD1 (6 bases). The V gene's germline CDR1 is MDHEN and CDR2 SYDVKM. The CDR3 spans 14 residues. Trimming took off 4 bases at V and 0 bases at J, with 6 bases between the two ends. CDR3 nucleotide sequence: TGTGCCAGCAGTTCAGGGGCAACTAATGAAAAACTGTTTTTT. It codes for CASSSGATNEKLFF.

V is TRBV15 and J is TRBJ2-1; 9 nucleotides agree with TRBD2. J lost 0 bases, V lost 1 base, and 1 base had no gene match. The CDR3 has 16 amino acids. CDR1 is LNHNV, CDR2 YYDKDF, per germline (reference sequence). The CDR3 DNA reads as TGTGCCACCAGCAGAGTTAGCGGGAGCTCCTACAATGAGCAGTTCTTC. Amino acid sequence: CATSRVSGSSYNEQFF.

CDR3 sequence reads: CASSSDLPGMSYNEQFF. The CDR3, as DNA: TGTGCCAGCAGCTCCGATCTACCGGGGATGTCCTACAATGAGCAGTTCTTC. This chain links TRBV7-2 with TRBJ2-1, with D maybe TRBD2 (5 bases). Germline assignment: CDR1 SGHTA and CDR2 FQGNSA. The V end lost 4 bases, the J end lost 1 base, and 17 bases lay between the germline ends. The CDR3 length is 17 residues.

The chain joins TRBV28 to TRBJ2-7; no reliable D call. The V end lost 6 bases, the J end lost 2 bases, and 11 bases lay between the germline ends. Germline V gene sequence: CDR1 MDHEN, CDR2 SYDVKM. The CDR3 totals 13 residues. The CDR3 loop reads CASRVTRAYEQYF. As DNA, the CDR3 is TGTGCCAGCAGGGTTACACGGGCCTACGAGCAGTACTTC.

The V call is TRBV29-1, the J call TRBJ2-1; D possibly uses TRBD1 or TRBD2 (6 bases each). CDR1 and CDR2 (germline): SQVTM, ANQGSEA. Trimming cost V 6 bases and J 3 bases, with 12 bases left between them. The CDR3 runs to 13 residues. Here the CDR3 DNA reads TGCAGCGTCCGAGGAGGGGGCTACAATGAGCAGTTCTTC. Translation gives CSVRGGGYNEQFF.

The chain employs TRBV28 and TRBJ1-2; the match to TRBD1 covers 9 bases. The CDR3 has 12 amino acids. Per germline, CDR1 MDHEN and CDR2 SYDVKM. With V trimmed by 8 bases and J by 2 bases, 0 bases remained unmatched. The CDR3 reads CASGTGNYGYTF. The CDR3 DNA is TGTGCCAGCGGGACAGGGAACTATGGCTACACCTTC.

The chain joins TRBV5-4 to TRBJ2-7, with TRBD2 identical over 12 bases. CDR1 and CDR2 (germline): SGHNT, YYREEE (reference sequence). Trimming removed 4 bases from V and 7 bases from J; junction bases left unmatched: 12. The CDR3 spans 16 residues. In DNA, the CDR3 is TGTGCCAGCAGCCAAGCCCCCGGACTAGCGGGACGTGAGCAGTACTTC. Translation gives CASSQAPGLAGREQYF.

J is TRBJ2-7 and V is TRBV5-4, with 11 bases aligning to TRBD2. V gave up 0 bases and J gave up 3 bases; unmatched junction bases: 2. Germline loops: CDR1 SGHNT, CDR2 YYREEE (reference sequence). The CDR3 loop spans 15 amino acids. CDR3 sequence: CASSLGLAGGYEQYF. As DNA, the CDR3 is TGTGCCAGCAGCTTGGGGCTAGCGGGAGGCTACGAGCAGTACTTC.

This chain links TRBV5-5 with TRBJ1-1; weak D call: TRBD1 (5 bases). The germline V and J ends were trimmed by 1 base and 1 base, with 8 bases remaining between them. This CDR3 has 14 amino acids. Germline V gene data show CDR1 as SGHKS and CDR2 as YYEKEE (reference sequence). The DNA of the CDR3 is TGTGCCAGCAGCTTGAGTCAGGGGAACACTGAAGCTTTCTTT. It is translated as CASSLSQGNTEAFF. The complete variable domain, with remaining parts taken from reference TRBV5-5 and TRBJ1-1, reads DAGVTQSPTHLIKTRGQQVTLRCSPISGHKSVSWYQQVLGQGPQFIFQYYEKEERGRGNFPDRFSARQFPNYSSELNVNALLLGDSALYLCASSLSQGNTEAFFGQGTRLTVV.

Remarks on this clone: The junction differs from germline at one of its ends, possibly a read error. CDR3 sequence (DNA): TGTGCCATCAGGGAGTATGAGCAGTTCTTC. Translation gives CAIREYEQFF. The J gene is TRBJ2-1, the V gene TRBV10-3; D is undetermined. The CDR3 loop spans 10 amino acids. The germline gives CDR1 ENHRY, CDR2 SYGVKD.

CDR3 in DNA: TGTGCCAGCAGAGCTGGGGGGAATGAAAAACTGTTTTTT. It encodes CASRAGGNEKLFF. This chain uses TRBV6-6 with TRBJ1-4; the D gene is possibly TRBD1 (5 bases). Germline values: CDR1 MNHNY, CDR2 SVGAGI (reference sequence). V lost 6 bases to trimming and J lost 5 bases, with 10 bases between them. The CDR3 contains 13 residues.

In DNA form, the CDR3 reads TGCGCCAGCAGCTTGGTGGGGGAGAATGAAAAACTGTTTTTT. The encoded protein is CASSLVGENEKLFF. The chain combines TRBV5-1 with TRBJ1-4; tentative D call: TRBD1 (5 bases). This CDR3 comprises 14 residues. V lost 0 bases to trimming and J lost 5 bases, with 8 bases between them. Germline CDR1 reads SGHRS; CDR2 reads YFSETQ.

The chain links TRBV27 to TRBJ2-7, with 7 bases that match TRBD1. V gave up 3 bases and J gave up 2 bases; unmatched junction bases: 7. This CDR3 has 15 amino acids. The V gene's germline CDR1 is MNHEY and CDR2 SMNVEV (reference sequence). CDR3 region: CASSFWTGLPYEQYF. The CDR3, as DNA: TGTGCCAGCAGTTTTTGGACAGGCCTCCCCTACGAGCAGTACTTC.

This rearrangement joins TRBV28 to TRBJ2-5; D is unclear. The J call is in doubt because the DNA end fits TRBJ2-7 better. The germline gives CDR1 MDHEN, CDR2 SYDVKM. This CDR3 has 14 amino acids. CDR3 amino acids: CASSFIRTPYEQYF. CDR3 coding DNA: TGTGCCAGCAGTTTTATCAGGACGCCCTACGAGCAGTACTTC.

This clone was observed a single time. The chain links TRBV4-3 to TRBJ2-6, with D unclear. Per the germline V gene, CDR1 is LGHNA and CDR2 is YSLEER. V gave up 0 bases and J gave up 0 bases, with 6 bases separating them. CDR3 length equals 16 residues. The CDR3 DNA is TGCGCCAGCAGCCAAGATCTATACTCTGGGGCCAACGTCCTGACTTTC. Translated: CASSQDLYSGANVLTF.

The CDR3 sequence is CASSLSGSYNEQFF. Here the CDR3 DNA reads TGTGCCAGCAGCTTATCGGGGTCTTACAATGAGCAGTTCTTC. This rearrangement joins TRBV11-2 to TRBJ2-1; a weak D match, TRBD2 (5 bases). In germline, CDR1 is SGHAT, CDR2 FQNNGV. The CDR3 extends over 14 amino acids. V shed 2 bases and J shed 4 bases, with 9 bases lying between them. Together with reference TRBV11-2 and TRBJ2-1, the CDR3 gives the full variable domain: EAGVAQSPRYKIIEKRQSVAFWCNPISGHATLYWYQQILGQGPKLLIQFQNNGVVDDSQLPKDRFSAERLKGVDSTLKIQPAKLEDSAVYLCASSLSGSYNEQFFGPGTRLTVL.

This clone was counted a single time. V is TRBV19 and J is TRBJ2-7; D is unresolved. V dropped 4 bases and J dropped 5 bases, with 6 bases sitting between them. The CDR3 extends over 11 amino acids. The germline gives CDR1 LNHDA, CDR2 SQIVND (reference sequence). The CDR3 is CASSTLDEQYF. CDR3 in DNA: TGTGCCAGTAGTACTTTGGACGAGCAGTACTTC. Together with reference TRBV19 and TRBJ2-7, the CDR3 gives the full variable domain: DGGITQSPKYLFRKEGQNVTLSCEQNLNHDAMYWYRQDPGQGLRLIYYSQIVNDFQKGDIAEGYSVSREKKESFPLTVTSAQKNPTAFYLCASSTLDEQYFGPGTRLTVT.

Concerning this clone: The sample contains more than one DNA sequence encoding this CDR3. The chain has TRBV9 and TRBJ2-3; D is unresolved. Per germline, CDR1 SGDLS and CDR2 YYNGEE. CDR3 length: 11 amino acids. The ends were cut back, 0 bases at V and 6 bases at J, with 2 bases in the middle. As DNA, the CDR3 is TGTGCCAGCAGCGTAGCTGATACGCAGTATTTT. Protein product: CASSVADTQYF.

The chain employs TRBV6-6 and TRBJ1-6, with TRBD1 matching 7 bases. The CDR3 is 15 amino acids. With V trimmed by 4 bases and J by 7 bases, 7 bases remained unmatched. Germline V gene lookup returns CDR1 MNHNY and CDR2 SVGAGI (reference sequence). The CDR3 DNA reads as TGTGCCAGCAGTTGGGACAGCCTTAAGAATTCACCCCTCCACTTT. Encoded protein: CASSWDSLKNSPLHF.

The chain carries TRBV7-9 and TRBJ1-2, with TRBD1 matching 9 bases. The germline V gene encodes CDR1 SEHNR and CDR2 FQNEAQ (reference sequence). There are 14 residues in the CDR3. Germline trimming cut 2 bases from V and 8 bases from J; bases unmatched to any gene: 6. The CDR3 nucleotides are TGTGCCAGCAGCTTATCGGGACAGGGTGGCGGCTACACCTTC. Amino acids: CASSLSGQGGGYTF.

The chain links TRBV18 to TRBJ2-7; a possible D gene is TRBD2 (6 bases). The germline V gene has CDR1 KGHSH and CDR2 LQKENI. Trimming stripped 2 bases from V and 0 bases from J, with 8 bases between. The CDR3 consists of 14 residues. The chain's CDR3 is CASSPRRGSYEQYF. In nucleotides, the CDR3 is TGTGCCAGCTCACCAAGGCGGGGCTCCTACGAGCAGTACTTC.

The V call is TRBV7-3, the J call TRBJ2-1; 8 nucleotides line up with TRBD1. This CDR3 has 17 amino acids. The germline gives CDR1 SGHTA, CDR2 FQGTGA. V was clipped by 6 bases and J by 10 bases; unmatched bases: 20. CDR3 amino acids: CASSPQPAGTGRREQFF. DNA for the CDR3: TGTGCCAGCAGTCCTCAACCGGCGGGGACAGGTCGCCGAGAGCAGTTCTTC.

V gene TRBV15 combines with J gene TRBJ2-7; D is uncertain. The CDR3 consists of 13 residues. The V and J ends lost 3 bases and 3 bases respectively, with 9 bases between them. CDR1 is LNHNV and CDR2 is YYDKDF in the germline V gene (reference sequence). This CDR3 is CATSSDTGYEQYF. The CDR3 region has the DNA TGTGCCACCAGCAGTGATACTGGCTACGAGCAGTACTTC.

V is TRBV6-9 and J is TRBJ2-7; D assignment may be TRBD1 or TRBD2 (6 bases each). V shed 7 bases and J shed 0 bases, with 22 bases lying between them. The CDR3 loop spans 17 amino acids. Germline lookup yields CDR1 MNHGY and CDR2 SVAAGI. The CDR3 spells CASTGKGGGYYSYEQYF. The CDR3 region has the DNA TGTGCCAGCACCGGGAAGGGGGGCGGGTACTACTCCTACGAGCAGTACTTC.